The rows below give T cell receptor beta chains drawn from one sample of a study of OX40 agonist ivuxolimab in advanced cancers. Assay: immunoSEQ multiplex PCR; the TCRdb copy retains only in-frame clones and omits some. The sample holds over 45,000 clones, 65% to 85% seen once. The sample was CD4+ or CD8+ T cells sorted from blood, taken in a trial of the OX40 agonist ivuxolimab. These receptors were obtained from an adult with an advanced solid tumor such as melanoma, head and neck, liver or kidney cancer. Each CDR3 is given with its conserved first and last residue. Each record gives: V gene, D gene, J gene, clone size, CDR3 protein, CDR3 DNA. The D gene is left open where the match is weak. The size field is filled for only some rows; it gives once, few, many or a size class.

TRBV19	TRBD2	TRBJ2-2	.	CASSTGGTNTGELFF	TGTGCCAGTAGTACGGGGGGGACGAACACCGGGGAGCTGTTTTTT
TRBV4-3	.	TRBJ2-2	.	CASSQDPAGNTGELFF	TGCGCCAGCAGCCAAGATCCTGCAGGGAACACCGGGGAGCTGTTTTTT
TRBV19	TRBD2	TRBJ2-6	once	CASRTQGLAGGPYGANVLTF	TGTGCCAGTAGGACCCAGGGACTAGCGGGAGGTCCATATGGGGCCAACGTCCTGACTTTC
TRBV28	.	TRBJ2-1	.	CASSSTRGINEQFF	TGTGCCAGCAGTTCGACTAGAGGAATAAATGAGCAGTTCTTC
TRBV14	.	TRBJ2-1	.	CASSHRLFEQFF	TGTGCCAGCAGCCACCGGCTGTTTGAGCAGTTCTTC
TRBV19	TRBD1	TRBJ1-4	few	CASVPGTDGEKLFF	TGTGCCAGTGTCCCCGGGACAGATGGTGAAAAACTGTTTTTT
TRBV6-1	.	TRBJ2-6	.	CASRVGLGANVLTF	TGTGCCAGCAGGGTGGGGCTCGGGGCCAACGTCCTGACTTTC
TRBV5-8	TRBD1	TRBJ1-4	once	CASSAGTGGMIEKLFF	TGTGCCAGTAGCGCGGGGACAGGGGGCATGATCGAAAAACTGTTTTTT
TRBV4-3	TRBD1	TRBJ2-6	.	CASSQDFGSRTGRGSGANVLTF	TGCGCCAGCAGCCAAGATTTTGGATCCAGGACAGGGAGAGGATCTGGGGCCAACGTCCTGACTTTC
TRBV27	.	TRBJ1-2	.	CASSSFRQVDYGYTF	TGTGCCAGCAGCTCTTTTCGACAGGTCGACTATGGCTACACCTTC
TRBV19	TRBD2	TRBJ2-7	.	CASSTVRDYTYEQYF	TGTGCCAGTAGTACCGTCCGGGACTACACCTACGAGCAGTACTTC
TRBV19	.	TRBJ2-6	.	CASVQPFSHLSGANVLTF	TGTGCCAGTGTTCAGCCGTTCTCTCATCTCTCTGGGGCCAACGTCCTGACTTTC
TRBV27	TRBD2	TRBJ2-1	.	CASVTAGSSYNEQFF	TGTGCCAGCGTAACAGCGGGGTCCTCCTACAATGAGCAGTTCTTC